These 7 T cell receptor beta chains originate from one sample sequenced in a study of blood T cells in healthy people across ages. A J-beta primer mix and a sample-barcoded 5' primer were used in a second PCR of roughly 7 to 12 cycles. One entry per CDR3 protein, called by TCRdb with MiXCR from the 5' RACE reads. The sample consists of fewer than 2 million distinct CDR3 sequences, 39% of them appearing once. Sequencing used blood. The source of these receptors is a human donor in good health.

This clonotype has more than one count but fewer than ten. The chain carries TRBV29-1 and TRBJ2-7; no reliable D call. Per the germline V gene, CDR1 is SQVTM and CDR2 is ANQGSEA. V lost 1 base to trimming and J lost 6 bases, with 4 bases between them. CDR3 length equals 10 residues. CDR3 coding DNA: TGCAGCGTTGAAGGACCCGAGCAGTACTTC. Residues: CSVEGPEQYF.

The V gene is TRBV4-3, the J gene TRBJ2-5; D ambiguous. The end of the DNA fits TRBJ2-7 better, so the J call may be wrong. Germline V gene data show CDR1 as LGHNA and CDR2 as YSLEER. The CDR3 loop spans 15 amino acids. The CDR3 protein is CASSQGTWTECEQYF. The CDR3 DNA reads TGCGCCAGCAGCCAAGGGACCTGGACGGAGTGCGAGCAGTACTTC.

The chain employs TRBV24-1 and TRBJ2-3; D remains ambiguous. Trimming stripped 7 bases from V and 0 bases from J, with 4 bases between. Germline assignment: CDR1 KGHDR and CDR2 SFDVKD. The CDR3 runs to 12 residues. DNA of the CDR3: TGTGCCACCAGCCTAAGCACAGATACGCAGTATTTT. It is translated as CATSLSTDTQYF.

The V and J genes are TRBV7-2 and TRBJ1-4; D not resolved. The CDR3 extends over 13 amino acids. Trimming cost V 5 bases and J 7 bases, with 11 bases left between them. Germline V gene data show CDR1 as SGHTA and CDR2 as FQGNSA. CDR3 protein: CASSPQYREKLFF. As DNA, the CDR3 is TGTGCCAGCAGCCCACAGTACCGTGAAAAACTGTTTTTT.

The chain links TRBV6-5 to TRBJ2-7; no clear D gene. Germline V gene data show CDR1 as MNHEY and CDR2 as SVGAGI. V lost 5 bases and J lost 6, with 20 bases in between. This CDR3 is 15 amino acids long. The chain's CDR3 is CASSASHPYAVEQYF. Written as DNA, the CDR3 is TGTGCCAGCAGTGCCTCGCACCCCTATGCGGTCGAGCAGTACTTC.

This sequence joins TRBV6-5 and TRBJ1-2; 9 nucleotides line up with TRBD1. This CDR3 contains 17 residues. CDR1 and CDR2 from the germline V gene are MNHEY and SVGAGI. J lost 5 bases, V lost 2 bases, and 12 bases had no gene match. The CDR3 here is CASSYQKQGAVGYGYTF. DNA for the CDR3: TGTGCCAGCAGTTACCAGAAACAGGGGGCTGTTGGATATGGCTACACCTTC.

The V and J genes are TRBV7-2 and TRBJ1-4; D is undetermined. V was clipped by 5 bases and J by 0 bases, with 13 bases between them. CDR3 length: 16 amino acids. CDR1 and CDR2 (germline): SGHTA, FQGNSA. The CDR3 here is CASSPMILTTNEKLFF. The CDR3 nucleotides are TGTGCCAGCAGCCCCATGATACTCACAACTAATGAAAAACTGTTTTTT.